The rows below give T cell receptor beta chains drawn from one sample of a study of T cell responses to AZD1222 COVID-19 vaccine. TCRdb keeps only in-frame clones here, not all; method: immunoSEQ multiplex PCR. Of 140,000 or so clones in the sample, over 85% were seen once. The sequencing here drew on peripheral blood, taken on day 0 of AZD1222 vaccination. The receptors shown here come from an adult in good health. CDR3s include the opening cysteine and the closing phenylalanine or tryptophan.

j_gene: TRBJ2-1
len: 15
v_gene: TRBV7-2
CDR3aa: CASSLDGTRSNEQFF

j_gene: TRBJ2-3
len: 15
v_gene: TRBV7-9
CDR3aa: CASSLRSRFADTQYF

j_gene: TRBJ1-1
len: 14
v_gene: TRBV5-1
CDR3aa: CASSFRQGDTEAFF

j_gene: TRBJ1-4
len: 12
v_gene: TRBV19
CDR3aa: CASTGGLEKLFF

j_gene: TRBJ2-7
len: 13
v_gene: TRBV12-3/TRBV12-4
CDR3aa: CASSWTGGYEQYF

j_gene: TRBJ1-3
len: 15
v_gene: TRBV6-5
CDR3aa: CASSYSKGTGNTIYF

j_gene: TRBJ1-4
len: 13
v_gene: TRBV12-3/TRBV12-4
CDR3aa: CASSLKGNEKLFF

j_gene: TRBJ1-1
len: 15
v_gene: TRBV7-9
CDR3aa: CASSPIDRGEPEAFF

j_gene: TRBJ1-2
len: 12
v_gene: TRBV5-1
CDR3aa: CASSLVADGYTF

j_gene: TRBJ1-6
len: 16
v_gene: TRBV7-3
CDR3aa: CASSLNPAGIGSPLHF

j_gene: TRBJ1-1
len: 14
v_gene: TRBV28
CDR3aa: CASRGVGTDTEAFF

j_gene: TRBJ2-7
len: 16
v_gene: TRBV27
CDR3aa: CASSLSRASGVYEQYF

j_gene: TRBJ2-1
len: 15
v_gene: TRBV5-1
CDR3aa: CASSLFGLAGDEQFF

j_gene: TRBJ2-3
len: 13
v_gene: TRBV29-1
CDR3aa: CSVERVNTDTQYF

j_gene: TRBJ2-1
len: 14
v_gene: TRBV2
CDR3aa: CASRSGGRMNEQFF

j_gene: TRBJ1-5
len: 15
v_gene: TRBV6-5
CDR3aa: CASSRQGIGNQPQHF

j_gene: TRBJ2-1
len: 14
v_gene: TRBV5-1
CDR3aa: CASSRDGFSNEQFF